A selection of T cell receptor beta chains follows, all from one sample in a study of T cell repertoires in cytomegalovirus infection. MiXCR, applied by TCRdb to the reads, yields one record per CDR3 protein. Altogether 310,000 or so distinct CDR3 sequences are present, about 9.1% being singletons, with the ten largest covering less than 3%. The specimen sequenced was PBMCs. Source of these receptors: a human donor in good health (CMV status not recorded). Some clones in this sample may be carry-over from other donors' samples. CDR3s include the opening cysteine and the closing phenylalanine or tryptophan. The D gene is left open where the match is weak. Clone size is given for some rows only: seen once, a few or many times, or a class if the clone is expanded.

clone size,J gene,D gene,V gene,CDR3 DNA,CDR3 protein
many,TRBJ2-5,-,TRBV7-6,TGTGCCAGCAGAAACGGGCATACACAAGAGACCCAGTACTTC,CASRNGHTQETQYF
-,TRBJ2-7,-,TRBV7-9,TGTGCCAGCAGCTCAATTCGGACGGTTTCCTACGAGCAGTACTTC,CASSSIRTVSYEQYF
few,TRBJ1-1,TRBD1,TRBV12-3/TRBV12-4,TGTGCCAGCAGTTTAGGGGCCCCAGGGGGCTTGGGTGAAGCTTTCTTT,CASSLGAPGGLGEAFF
many,TRBJ2-3,-,TRBV5-5,TGTGCCAGCAGCGATCAAACAGTGCCTAGCACAGATACGCAGTATTTT,CASSDQTVPSTDTQYF
few,TRBJ2-3,-,TRBV7-9,TGTGCCAGCAGCACCCCTCAGACAGATACGCAGTATTTT,CASSTPQTDTQYF
few,TRBJ1-2,-,TRBV9,TGTGCCAGCAGCGTAGAGGAGAACTTC,CASSVEENF
-,TRBJ1-5,TRBD1,TRBV20-1,TGCAGTGCTAGAGATACCGGGACAGGGAGCCGGTTCACCGGTCAGCCCCAGCATTTT,CSARDTGTGSRFTGQPQHF
-,TRBJ2-7,TRBD2,TRBV5-1,TGCGCCAGCAGCTTCGGCCTAGCGGGGTACGAGCAGTACTTC,CASSFGLAGYEQYF
many,TRBJ2-3,TRBD2,TRBV20-1,TGCAGTGCCAGTCCAGCGGGGGAGAGCACAGATACGCAGTATTTT,CSASPAGESTDTQYF
many,TRBJ2-3,TRBD1,TRBV6-5,TGTGCCAGCAGGCCTATTAAGGGGGCTACTAGCACAGATACGCAGTATTTT,CASRPIKGATSTDTQYF
-,TRBJ1-1,-,TRBV5-6,TGTGCCAGCAGCAAACGATTGACGGCGAACACTGAAGCTTTCTTT,CASSKRLTANTEAFF
many,TRBJ1-2,-,TRBV29-1,TGCAGCGTCCCCGACGGTGGGAGAGGCTACACCTTC,CSVPDGGRGYTF
many,TRBJ2-5,-,TRBV3-1,TGTGCCAGCAGGTGGGACATCCAAGAGACCCAGTACTTC,CASRWDIQETQYF
-,TRBJ2-1,-,TRBV6-6,TGTGCCAGCAGTTACCCGGACTACTATCGTACCAATAACTACAATGAGCAGTTCTTC,CASSYPDYYRTNNYNEQFF
few,TRBJ2-6,TRBD1,TRBV7-3,TGTGCCAGCAGCCCGTTGGGACAGGGTCCCTTTTCTGGGGCCAACGTCCTGACTTTC,CASSPLGQGPFSGANVLTF
many,TRBJ1-4,-,TRBV18,TGTGCCAGCTCACTTGGACTGGGGGAAAAACTGTTTTTT,CASSLGLGEKLFF
many,TRBJ1-2,-,TRBV24-1,TGTGCCACCAGTGATTTTTGGCGTTTCACCTTC,CATSDFWRFTF
-,TRBJ1-1,-,TRBV28,TGTGCCAGCAGTTTATCCCTGGCAGGTACTGAAGCTTTCTTT,CASSLSLAGTEAFF
-,TRBJ2-3,TRBD2,TRBV7-2,TGTGCCAGCAGCTTAGGGCTAGCGGGGGGCGAAGGAGATACGCAGTATTTT,CASSLGLAGGEGDTQYF
-,TRBJ2-1,TRBD2,TRBV10-3,TGTGCCATCAGTGGGACTAGCGGGGGAACCTACAATGAGCAGTTCTTC,CAISGTSGGTYNEQFF
few,TRBJ1-3,-,TRBV28,TGTGCCAGCAGTATCAACAGGGTCCGCACTGGAAACACCATATATTTT,CASSINRVRTGNTIYF
few,TRBJ2-7,TRBD1,TRBV19,TGTGCCAGTAGTCTGGACAGGACCCCCGGCGAGCAGTACTTC,CASSLDRTPGEQYF
many,TRBJ2-4,-,TRBV6-6,TGTGCCAGCAGTTTCGGGTCGCAAAACATTCAGTACTTC,CASSFGSQNIQYF
-,TRBJ2-3,TRBD1,TRBV5-1,TGCGCCAGCAGCCCCCAGGACAGGGTGGGCCCAGATACGCAGTATTTT,CASSPQDRVGPDTQYF
many,TRBJ1-1,-,TRBV12-3/TRBV12-4,TGTGCCAGCAGTAACGTGAACACTGAAGCTTTCTTT,CASSNVNTEAFF
few,TRBJ2-1,TRBD2,TRBV20-1,TGCAGTGCTGGTCGGACTAGCGGGGGATGGTACAATGAGCAGTTCTTC,CSAGRTSGGWYNEQFF
-,TRBJ2-7,-,TRBV7-2,TGTGCCAGCAGCCAGGCAGCCTACGAGCAGTACTTC,CASSQAAYEQYF
many,TRBJ2-7,-,TRBV7-9,TGTGCCAGCAGCTTATCTTCATGGGACCTCAGCTCCTACGAGCAGTACTTC,CASSLSSWDLSSYEQYF
-,TRBJ2-1,TRBD1,TRBV24-1,TGTGCCACCAGTGCGACAGGGGGCTATGAGCAGTTCTTC,CATSATGGYEQFF
many,TRBJ1-1,-,TRBV6-2/TRBV6-3,TGTGCCAGCAGTTACAGCCCGATTATGAACACTGAAGCTTTCTTT,CASSYSPIMNTEAFF
few,TRBJ2-1,-,TRBV20-1,TGCAGTGCTAGTCAGGGGGGCGGCTCCTACAATGAGCAGTTCTTC,CSASQGGGSYNEQFF
many,TRBJ1-1,-,TRBV10-3,TGTGCCATCAGTGATAGTAGGGGTACTGAAGCTTTCTTT,CAISDSRGTEAFF
many,TRBJ2-1,TRBD1,TRBV29-1,TGCAGCGTTGAAAAGGGACAGGGGGCCAGTGAGCAGTTCTTC,CSVEKGQGASEQFF
-,TRBJ2-5,-,TRBV5-1,TGCGCCAGCAGCGTAAGCGCGATACAAGAGACCCAGTACTTC,CASSVSAIQETQYF
few,TRBJ2-2,TRBD1,TRBV24-1,TGTGCCACCAGCCACCGGGACAGGGTTGGGGAGAACACCGGGGAGCTGTTTTTT,CATSHRDRVGENTGELFF
-,TRBJ1-5,-,TRBV20-1,TGCAGTGCGGCCCCGAAGAACAATCAGCCCCAGCATTTT,CSAAPKNNQPQHF
many,TRBJ1-6,TRBD1,TRBV19,TGTGCCAGTAGCTCGGGACAGGAGCTAAATTCACCCCTCCACTTT,CASSSGQELNSPLHF
many,TRBJ2-3,TRBD2,TRBV7-9,TGTGCCAGCAGCCCCGGGACTAGCGGGGTACTGGAGTATTTT,CASSPGTSGVLEYF
many,TRBJ1-1,TRBD1,TRBV5-6,TGTGCCAGCAGCCCGGGACAGGGGGCGCGCACTGAAGCTTTCTTT,CASSPGQGARTEAFF
many,TRBJ2-6,-,TRBV7-2,TGTGCCAGCAGTTCCAGGGGTACTGGGGCCAACGTCCTGACTTTC,CASSSRGTGANVLTF
many,TRBJ1-1,-,TRBV6-2/TRBV6-3,TGTGCCAGCAACGACACGCCAGCCGCTGAAGCTTTCTTT,CASNDTPAAEAFF
many,TRBJ2-7,-,TRBV7-9,TGTGCCAGCAGCCCCTTCACAAGCGGGTTTAGCTCCTACGAGCAGTACTTC,CASSPFTSGFSSYEQYF